Below are 29 T cell receptor beta chains sequenced from a single sample in a study of blood T cell repertoires in COVID-19. Here immunoSEQ multiplex PCR was the method, and the copy in TCRdb shows in-frame clones only, minus some. The sample has more than 85,000 clones, 82% seen once. The sample taken for sequencing was peripheral blood. These receptors came from an elderly man with acute or convalescent COVID-19.

This chain connects TRBV6-5 to TRBJ2-7; 12 bases map to TRBD2. Trimming took 4 bases from V and 6 from J; bases not matched to a gene: 4. The CDR3 is made up of 14 amino acids. Germline CDR1 is MNHEY and CDR2 is SVGAGI. The CDR3 nucleotides read TGTGCCAGCAGTTTGGTACTAGCGGGAGGCGAGCAGTACTTC. It specifies CASSLVLAGGEQYF.

This sequence joins TRBV11-2 and TRBJ2-1; 7 bases are a match to TRBD2. This CDR3 is 15 amino acids long. After removal of 1 base from V and 8 bases from J, the junction contained 8 bases not matched to a gene. The germline V gene has CDR1 SGHAT and CDR2 FQNNGV. CDR3 DNA sequence: TGTGCCAGCAGCTTAGGTACGGGGGGACTCTATGAGCAGTTCTTC. This translates into CASSLGTGGLYEQFF.

The J gene is TRBJ1-2, the V gene TRBV6-2 or TRBV6-3; no firm D call. Germline loops: CDR1 MNHEY, CDR2 SVGEGT. Trimming removed 5 bases from V and 6 bases from J, with 10 bases in between. The CDR3 is 12 residues long. CDR3 DNA sequence: TGTGCCAGCAGTACGACCCGGGATGGCTACACCTTC. Translated, it gives CASSTTRDGYTF.

The V call is TRBV5-1, the J call TRBJ1-4, with D tentatively TRBD1 (6 bases). The CDR3 length is 16 residues. Per the germline V gene, CDR1 is SGHRS and CDR2 is YFSETQ. V was pared by 6 bases and J by 0 bases, with 15 bases between. CDR3 bases: TGCGCCAGCACCCTGACAGGTTCTGCAACTAATGAAAAACTGTTTTTT. This encodes CASTLTGSATNEKLFF.

The V gene is TRBV29-1, the J gene TRBJ2-1; D ambiguous. Deletions cut 7 bases from V and 10 bases from J, with 14 bases between. From germline, CDR1 is SQVTM and CDR2 ANQGSEA. This CDR3 is 11 amino acids long. The CDR3 sequence is CSASLALEQFF. The CDR3 DNA follows: TGCAGCGCCTCTCTTGCGCTGGAGCAGTTCTTC.

Notes on this clone: The same CDR3 can be traced to other DNA sequences in this sample. The chain carries TRBV27 and TRBJ2-7; a possible D gene is TRBD1 (5 bases). Germline CDR1 and CDR2: MNHEY and SMNVEV (reference sequence). CDR3 length: 14 residues. V lost 2 bases and J lost 7, with 15 bases in between. CDR3 nucleotide sequence: TGTGCCAGCAGTTTAGGGGTAGGGCAGGGTGAGCAGTACTTC. This gives the protein CASSLGVGQGEQYF.

The chain recombines TRBV24-1 with TRBJ1-4, with D unclear. Germline CDR1 and CDR2: KGHDR and SFDVKD. The CDR3 is 14 residues long. V was clipped by 8 bases and J by 0 bases, with 9 bases between them. The CDR3 sequence: CATKAVTTNEKLFF. As DNA, the CDR3 is TGTGCCACCAAAGCGGTTACAACTAATGAAAAACTGTTTTTT.

This clone appeared once. V gene TRBV5-8 combines with J gene TRBJ2-1; D not resolved. CDR3 size: 12 residues. Germline CDR1 reads SGHTS; CDR2 reads YDEGEE. V was pared by 5 bases and J by 8 bases, with 11 bases between. In DNA form, the CDR3 reads TGTGCCAGCAGTAACGGGTTCGATGAGCAGTTCTTC. It yields the protein CASSNGFDEQFF.

The chain is built from TRBV5-1 and TRBJ2-7, with TRBD1 identical over 7 bases. V dropped 2 bases and J dropped 2; count of bases not matched to a gene: 7. This CDR3 has 15 residues. Germline CDR1 and CDR2: SGHRS and YFSETQ. In DNA form, the CDR3 reads TGCGCCAGCAGCTTTTTTCAGGGGGTCACCTACGAGCAGTACTTC. Encoded protein: CASSFFQGVTYEQYF.

The genes are TRBV7-2 and TRBJ2-3, with D perhaps matching TRBD1 (6 bases). The CDR3 runs to 15 residues. Looked up from germline, CDR1 is SGHTA and CDR2 is FQGNSA. V dropped 2 bases and J dropped 0 bases, with 9 bases sitting between them. The CDR3 DNA sequence: TGTGCCAGCAGCTTACAGGGGTTTAGCACAGATACGCAGTATTTT. It yields the protein CASSLQGFSTDTQYF.

The CDR3 nucleotides read TGTGCCAGCAGTCCCAGGGGCGGCCCTGAAGAGCAGTACTTC. Translation: CASSPRGGPEEQYF. The chain links TRBV28 to TRBJ2-7; TRBD1 might be the D (6 bases). V was clipped by 5 bases and J by 7 bases, with 18 bases between them. CDR1 MDHEN and CDR2 SYDVKM come from the germline V gene. This CDR3 comprises 14 residues.

The chain links TRBV6-5 to TRBJ2-7; the D is unclear. This CDR3 region has 14 residues. Deletions cut 6 bases from V and 1 base from J, with 13 bases between. CDR1 is MNHEY and CDR2 is SVGAGI in the germline V gene. The CDR3 coding sequence is TGTGCCAGCAGCCTGTACGACGGGTCCTACGAGCAGTACTTC. Translated, it gives CASSLYDGSYEQYF.

This clone turned up a few times. The chain links TRBV11-2 to TRBJ2-7; 8 bases are shared with TRBD1. The V gene's germline CDR1 is SGHAT and CDR2 FQNNGV. This CDR3 is 15 amino acids long. V lost 1 base and J lost 2; bases outside the gene matches: 4. In DNA form, the CDR3 reads TGTGCCAGCAGCTTAGCAGGGGGCGTGACCTACGAGCAGTACTTC. This gives the protein CASSLAGGVTYEQYF.

The chain couples TRBV6-1 to TRBJ1-1; D uncertain. With 1 base removed from V and 0 bases from J, the gap between germline ends came to 6 bases. The CDR3 loop spans 14 amino acids. CDR1 and CDR2 from the germline V gene are MNHNS and SASEGT. In DNA form, the CDR3 reads TGTGCCAGCAGTGAAGTCGCAGTGAACACTGAAGCTTTCTTT. Its translation is CASSEVAVNTEAFF.

The CDR3 nucleotides read TGCGCCAGCAGTGAGTCCTCGACAGGGGGAAAAGAGACCCAGTACTTC. It yields the protein CASSESSTGGKETQYF. The rearrangement links TRBV10-1 to TRBJ2-5; the match to TRBD1 covers 9 bases. The CDR3 loop spans 16 amino acids. The trim removed 0 bases at V and 3 bases at J, leaving 5 bases unmatched. Germline loops: CDR1 WNHNN, CDR2 SYGVQD (reference sequence).

V gene TRBV6-2 or TRBV6-3 combines with J gene TRBJ2-1; TRBD1 matches at 7 bases. Germline trimming cut 1 base from V and 15 bases from J; bases unmatched to any gene: 9. CDR3 length: 13 amino acids. The germline V gene has CDR1 MNHEY and CDR2 SVGEGT. The CDR3 nucleotides read TGTGCCAGCAGTTACTTTAACCGGGACAGTGCGTTCTTC. Translation: CASSYFNRDSAFF.

The chain carries TRBV12-3 or TRBV12-4 and TRBJ1-6; no firm D call. The V and J ends lost 2 bases and 10 bases respectively, with 9 bases between them. The length of the CDR3 is 13 residues. CDR3 bases: TGTGCCAGCAGTTTATCCCTTGTCTCACCCCTCCACTTT. As protein: CASSLSLVSPLHF.

V is TRBV11-2 and J is TRBJ2-1; 10 nucleotides match TRBD1. The CDR3 sequence is 17 residues long. The germline V gene has CDR1 SGHAT and CDR2 FQNNGV. V lost 5 bases to trimming and J lost 4 bases; unmatched junction nucleotides: 11. The CDR3 bases are TGTGCCAGCAGCGCAGACAGGGGGCTATCTTCTTACAATGAGCAGTTCTTC. It yields the protein CASSADRGLSSYNEQFF.

This clone was recorded once. The chain couples TRBV7-9 to TRBJ2-2, with 14 bases matching TRBD2. This CDR3 region has 19 residues. Germline CDR1 SEHNR, CDR2 FQNEAQ (reference sequence). Unmatched junction bases numbered 15, after V lost 6 bases and J lost 6 bases. In DNA, the CDR3 is TGTGCCAGCAGACGAGGGACTAGCGGGAGACTCAAAACGTCCGGGGAGCTGTTTTTT. Translated, it gives CASRRGTSGRLKTSGELFF.

The CDR3 region is CASSLDGRDVSYNEQFF. CDR3 DNA: TGTGCCAGCAGCTTAGACGGGAGGGACGTCTCCTACAATGAGCAGTTCTTC. The chain joins TRBV11-3 to TRBJ2-1, with 8 bases aligning to TRBD2. V shed 0 bases, J shed 0 bases, and the junction held 4 bases outside the gene matches. CDR1 and CDR2 from the germline V gene are SGHNT and YENEEA. The CDR3 has 17 amino acids.

The chain combines TRBV5-1 with TRBJ2-7, with D tentatively TRBD1 (5 bases). Between the trimmed V and J ends, which lost 1 base and 2 bases, there was a span of 10 bases. Germline V CDR1 and CDR2: SGHRS, YFSETQ. The CDR3 is made up of 14 amino acids. CDR3 DNA sequence: TGCGCCAGCAGCTTGAATTGGGGCGCCTACGAGCAGTACTTC. It yields the protein CASSLNWGAYEQYF.

This clone appeared a single time. In nucleotides, the CDR3 is TGTGCCTGGAGCGTAGCGGGGGTTCGCACAGATACGCAGTATTTT. This translates into CAWSVAGVRTDTQYF. The rearrangement joins TRBV30 to TRBJ2-3; 9 nucleotides agree with TRBD2. Germline CDR1 is GTSNPN and CDR2 is SVGIG (reference sequence). The CDR3 has 15 amino acids. Trimming removed 3 bases from V and 1 base from J; junction bases left unmatched: 5.

The V and J genes are TRBV5-1 and TRBJ1-5, with a weak D call TRBD1 (6 bases). Germline loops: CDR1 SGHRS, CDR2 YFSETQ. V was clipped by 4 bases and J by 3 bases, with 14 bases between them. CDR3 size: 15 residues. The DNA of the CDR3 is TGCGCCAGCAGCCCAGATGACAGGAACAATCAGCCCCAGCATTTT. Translated, it gives CASSPDDRNNQPQHF.

The gene calls are TRBV24-1 and TRBJ2-5; 12 bases are a match to TRBD1. V was clipped by 1 base and J by 5 bases; unmatched bases: 10. Germline V gene lookup returns CDR1 KGHDR and CDR2 SFDVKD. The CDR3 is 18 residues long. CDR3 loop: CATSDFRGDRGQGETQYF. CDR3 coding DNA: TGTGCCACCAGTGATTTTCGGGGGGACAGGGGGCAGGGGGAGACCCAGTACTTC.

The chain couples TRBV24-1 to TRBJ2-1; TRBD2 matches at 9 bases. V shed 10 bases, J shed 8 bases, and the junction held 11 bases outside the gene matches. Per germline, CDR1 KGHDR and CDR2 SFDVKD. The CDR3 consists of 14 residues. The CDR3, as DNA: TGTGCCACTGCGGGGGCTAGCGGGATATATGAGCAGTTCTTC. It is translated as CATAGASGIYEQFF.

The gene calls are TRBV30 and TRBJ1-1, with a weak D call TRBD1 (5 bases). V was pared by 4 bases and J by 4 bases, with 7 bases between. There are 11 residues in the CDR3. Germline V gene sequence: CDR1 GTSNPN, CDR2 SVGIG (reference sequence). This chain's CDR3 is CAWTRGTEAFF. DNA for the CDR3: TGTGCCTGGACAAGGGGCACTGAAGCTTTCTTT.

J is TRBJ2-3 and V is TRBV5-1; perhaps TRBD1 as D (6 bases). Between the trimmed V and J ends, which lost 3 bases and 1 base, there was a span of 9 bases. This CDR3 contains 14 residues. Germline values: CDR1 SGHRS, CDR2 YFSETQ. CDR3 nucleotide sequence: TGCGCCAGCAGCTCCAGGGGTGGCACAGATACGCAGTATTTT. It codes for CASSSRGGTDTQYF. Complete variable domain (other parts from reference TRBV5-1 and TRBJ2-3): KAGVTQTPRYLIKTRGQQVTLSCSPISGHRSVSWYQQTPGQGLQFLFEYFSETQRNKGNFPGRFSGRQFSNSRSEMNVSTLELGDSALYLCASSSRGGTDTQYFGPGTRLTVL.

This chain joins TRBV3-1 (or the pseudogene TRBV3-2) and TRBJ2-3, with 8 bases matching TRBD1. The germline gives CDR1 LGHDT, CDR2 YNNKEL (reference sequence). The CDR3 spans 15 residues. V was pared by 7 bases and J by 0 bases, with 6 bases of the junction left unmatched. CDR3 in DNA: TGTGCCAGCACTCGACAGGGGTCTAGCACAGATACGCAGTATTTT. It encodes CASTRQGSSTDTQYF.

The rearrangement uses TRBV9 and TRBJ2-1; 9 bases map to TRBD2. The CDR3 is 15 amino acids. Germline CDR1 and CDR2: SGDLS and YYNGEE. The V segment lost 0 bases and the J segment 6 bases; nucleotides outside the gene matches: 4. The CDR3 region is CASSVAAGGFNEQFF. CDR3 nucleotides: TGTGCCAGCAGCGTAGCAGCGGGAGGATTCAATGAGCAGTTCTTC.